This entry features one TCR beta chain sequence. The germline gives CDR1 SGHAT, CDR2 FQNNGV. The CDR3 loop spans 15 amino acids. V was shortened by 5 bases and J by 4 bases, with 15 bases between the two germline ends. This sample was taken from a study of blood T cell repertoires in COVID-19. Across the whole study: The cDNA or gDNA used as material had been derived from T cells, B-cell-depleted T cells, or PBMCs.

As processed by the authors: Nucleated cell number was recorded as an estimate derived from reference gene primer amplification. Clones were read by immunoSEQ multiplex PCR, and TCRdb kept only the in-frame ones, dropping some. D and trimming were read from the DNA, whereas the V and J calls and clone size are those reported in that table. The sample includes 200,000 to 250,000 clones, about 85% of them seen just once. The sequenced sample consisted of peripheral blood. J is TRBJ2-1 and V is TRBV11-2; possible D gene TRBD2, 5 bases. The TCR sequence derives from a woman younger than 30 who had recovered from COVID-19. This chain's CDR3 is CASSRSAGYYNEQFF. The CDR3 nucleotides read TGTGCCAGCAGCCGATCCGCGGGCTATTACAATGAGCAGTTCTTC.